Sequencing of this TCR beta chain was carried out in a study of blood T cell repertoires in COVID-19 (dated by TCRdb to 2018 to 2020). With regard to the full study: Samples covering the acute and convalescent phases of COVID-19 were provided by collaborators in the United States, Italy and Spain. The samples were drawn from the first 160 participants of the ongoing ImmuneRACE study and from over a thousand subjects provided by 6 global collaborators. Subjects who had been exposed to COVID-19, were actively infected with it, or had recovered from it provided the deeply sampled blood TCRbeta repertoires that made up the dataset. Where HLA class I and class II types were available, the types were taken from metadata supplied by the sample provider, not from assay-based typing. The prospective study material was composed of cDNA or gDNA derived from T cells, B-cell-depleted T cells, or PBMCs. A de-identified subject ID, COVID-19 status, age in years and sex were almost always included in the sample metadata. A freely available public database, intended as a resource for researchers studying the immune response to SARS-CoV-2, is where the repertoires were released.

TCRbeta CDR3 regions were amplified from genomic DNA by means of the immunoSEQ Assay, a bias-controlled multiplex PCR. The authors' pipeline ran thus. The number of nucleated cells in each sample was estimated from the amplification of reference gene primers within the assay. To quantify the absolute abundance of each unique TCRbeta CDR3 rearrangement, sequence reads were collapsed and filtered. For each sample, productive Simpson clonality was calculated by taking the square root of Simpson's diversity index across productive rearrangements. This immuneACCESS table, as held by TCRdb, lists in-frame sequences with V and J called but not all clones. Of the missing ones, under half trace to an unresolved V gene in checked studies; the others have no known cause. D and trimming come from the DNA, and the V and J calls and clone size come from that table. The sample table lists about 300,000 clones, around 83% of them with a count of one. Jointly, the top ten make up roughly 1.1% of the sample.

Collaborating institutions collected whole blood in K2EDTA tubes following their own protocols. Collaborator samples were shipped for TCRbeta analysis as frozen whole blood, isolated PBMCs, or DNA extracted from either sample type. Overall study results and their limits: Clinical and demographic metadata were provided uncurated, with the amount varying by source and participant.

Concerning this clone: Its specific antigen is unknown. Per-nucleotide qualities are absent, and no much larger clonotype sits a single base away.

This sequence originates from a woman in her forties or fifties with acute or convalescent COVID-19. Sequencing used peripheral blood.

The nucleotides read TGTGCCAGCACCTCCCCCGGTGGAAACACCATATATTTT. It is translated as CASTSPGGNTIYF. The rearranged segments are TRBV6-5 and TRBJ1-3, with an unclear D gene assignment. The germline V gene yields MNHEY for CDR1 and SVGAGI for CDR2. V sheds 7 bases and J sheds 3 bases, leaving 10 bases between their ends. The CDR3 holds 13 amino acids from the cysteine to the phenylalanine. Of all the DNA, just the CDR3 is kept, 39 bases in frame from base 1.